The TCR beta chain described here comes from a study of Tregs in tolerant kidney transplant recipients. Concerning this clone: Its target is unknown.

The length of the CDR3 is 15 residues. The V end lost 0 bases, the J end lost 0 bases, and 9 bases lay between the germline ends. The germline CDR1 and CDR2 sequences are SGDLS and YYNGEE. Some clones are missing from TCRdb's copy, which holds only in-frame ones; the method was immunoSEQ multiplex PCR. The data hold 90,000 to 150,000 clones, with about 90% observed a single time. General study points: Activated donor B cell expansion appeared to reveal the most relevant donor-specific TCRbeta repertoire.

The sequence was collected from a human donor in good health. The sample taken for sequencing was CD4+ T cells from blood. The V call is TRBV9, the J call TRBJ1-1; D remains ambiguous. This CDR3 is CASSVVGTLNTEAFF. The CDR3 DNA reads TGTGCCAGCAGCGTAGTGGGCACACTGAACACTGAAGCTTTCTTT.